Listed below are T cell receptor beta chains from one sample, sequenced in a study of cytomegalovirus exposure and HLA in healthy donors. Profiling relied on immunoSEQ multiplex PCR, and the TCRdb table lists in-frame clones only, not all of them. The data show 100,000 to 150,000 clones, about 10% seen once. The source material was PBMCs. These receptors all stem from a woman in her 40s in good health and CMV-seropositive. The CDR3 runs from the conserved cysteine through the conserved F or W. Each record gives: CDR3 DNA, CDR3 protein, J gene, clone size, V gene, D gene. D genes are given only for firm matches. Expanded clones are given a class, and other clones once, few, many or no size at all.

DNA: TGCGCCAGCAGACCTGGGACAGGGAGCCGATTGACTGAAGCTTTCTTT
CDR3: CASRPGTGSRLTEAFF
J: TRBJ1-1
size: -
V: TRBV5-1
D: TRBD1

DNA: TGTGCCAGCAGTAAACTCAAAGGGGTAGGAACTGAAGCTTTCTTT
CDR3: CASSKLKGVGTEAFF
J: TRBJ1-1
size: few
V: TRBV6-5
D: -

DNA: TGTGCCATCCAGTCCGGGGTGGCTGAGCAGTTCTTC
CDR3: CAIQSGVAEQFF
J: TRBJ2-1
size: few
V: TRBV25-1
D: -

DNA: TGTGTCAGCAGCTTAGGGACGGACAGGGGGTATCAGCCCCAGCATTTT
CDR3: CVSSLGTDRGYQPQHF
J: TRBJ1-5
size: -
V: TRBV11-2
D: TRBD1

DNA: TGCGCCAGCAGCTTGGCACCTATTGGGGCTGGAGATACGCAGTATTTT
CDR3: CASSLAPIGAGDTQYF
J: TRBJ2-3
size: -
V: TRBV5-1
D: -

DNA: TGTGCCAGCAGTGAGACAGGGGGAAATCAGCCCCAGCATTTT
CDR3: CASSETGGNQPQHF
J: TRBJ1-5
size: -
V: TRBV6-5
D: TRBD1

DNA: TGTGCCAGCAGCCCTAGCGGGGTCCAAGATACGCAGTATTTT
CDR3: CASSPSGVQDTQYF
J: TRBJ2-3
size: -
V: TRBV6-5
D: TRBD2

DNA: TGTGCCAGCAGCTTAGATTCCCGGACAGTGGGTGGCGAGCAGTACTTC
CDR3: CASSLDSRTVGGEQYF
J: TRBJ2-7
size: few
V: TRBV11-2
D: -

DNA: TGCGCCAGCAGCCAAGCGACAGGGTACTATGGCTACCCCTTC
CDR3: CASSQATGYYGYPF
J: TRBJ1-2
size: -
V: TRBV4-3
D: TRBD1

DNA: TGCAGCTTCCAAACCGGGGGGCTACACTACGAGCAGTACTTC
CDR3: CSFQTGGLHYEQYF
J: TRBJ2-7
size: few
V: TRBV29-1
D: -

DNA: TGTGCCAGCAGTTCCCCCGGGACAGGGGGCCTCGAGCAGTACTTC
CDR3: CASSSPGTGGLEQYF
J: TRBJ2-7
size: few
V: TRBV6-5
D: TRBD1

DNA: TGTGCCAGCAGTCCCAGAAGGCCAGGGGGCGGCTTGACCGGGGAGCTGTTTTTT
CDR3: CASSPRRPGGGLTGELFF
J: TRBJ2-2
size: few
V: TRBV11-2
D: TRBD1

DNA: TGTGCCAGCAGCCCCCTCTACGAGCAGTACTTC
CDR3: CASSPLYEQYF
J: TRBJ2-7
size: -
V: TRBV7-9
D: -

DNA: TGTGCCAGCAGCCAAGATCTAGGACAGGGGGCCGGCTATGGCTACACCTTC
CDR3: CASSQDLGQGAGYGYTF
J: TRBJ1-2
size: -
V: TRBV4-2
D: TRBD1

DNA: TGCGCCAGCAGCCCGTTGGACAGAGTTGGGGATACGCAGTATTTT
CDR3: CASSPLDRVGDTQYF
J: TRBJ2-3
size: few
V: TRBV5-1
D: -

DNA: TGCGCCAGCAGCTACGCGGGACAGGCGGGAATGAACACTGAAGCTTTCTTT
CDR3: CASSYAGQAGMNTEAFF
J: TRBJ1-1
size: -
V: TRBV5-1
D: TRBD1

DNA: TGTGCCAGCGGGAGGGAAGGGGGGCAAGCTTTCTTT
CDR3: CASGREGGQAFF
J: TRBJ1-1
size: -
V: TRBV2
D: -

DNA: TGTGCCAGCAGTGACCGGGGGAGCACTGAAGCTTTCTTT
CDR3: CASSDRGSTEAFF
J: TRBJ1-1
size: few
V: TRBV27
D: -

DNA: TGTGCCAGCAGCTTAGGCGGCACGACAGACCGCGAGCAGTACTTC
CDR3: CASSLGGTTDREQYF
J: TRBJ2-7
size: -
V: TRBV7-9
D: -

DNA: TGCAGCGTAACCGGGACAGGGCTCAAATTTTCGGATACGCAGTATTTT
CDR3: CSVTGTGLKFSDTQYF
J: TRBJ2-3
size: few
V: TRBV29-1
D: TRBD1

DNA: TGTGCCAGTTCAATGTCTAATAGCAATCAGCCCCAGCATTTT
CDR3: CASSMSNSNQPQHF
J: TRBJ1-5
size: few
V: TRBV2
D: -

DNA: TGTGCCAGCAGCTTCCTTGACAGAGACTCCTACGAGCAGTACTTC
CDR3: CASSFLDRDSYEQYF
J: TRBJ2-7
size: -
V: TRBV5-6
D: -

DNA: TGTGCCAGTAGTATATTGGGACAGAGCAATCAGCCCCAGCATTTT
CDR3: CASSILGQSNQPQHF
J: TRBJ1-5
size: -
V: TRBV19
D: TRBD1

DNA: TGTGCCAGCAGTGATAGGCAGGCTAATTCACCCCTCCACTTT
CDR3: CASSDRQANSPLHF
J: TRBJ1-6
size: -
V: TRBV6-1
D: -

DNA: TGCAGCGTTGTCCCGGGACAGAAAAATTCACCCCTCCACTTT
CDR3: CSVVPGQKNSPLHF
J: TRBJ1-6
size: few
V: TRBV29-1
D: TRBD1

DNA: TGTGCCAGCAGCTTAGTGGGGCAGGGGGGCTACGAGCAGTACTTC
CDR3: CASSLVGQGGYEQYF
J: TRBJ2-7
size: few
V: TRBV11-2
D: -

DNA: TGCGCCAGCAGACCCACGACAGGGAGTCTGAACACTGAAGCTTTCTTT
CDR3: CASRPTTGSLNTEAFF
J: TRBJ1-1
size: -
V: TRBV23-1
D: TRBD1